This TCR beta chain stems from a study of blood T cell repertoires in COVID-19. Study in general: T cells, B-cell-depleted T cells, or PBMCs supplied cDNA or gDNA.

The authors' processing: From reference gene primer amplification, estimates of nucleated cell counts were derived. Clones were read by immunoSEQ multiplex PCR, and TCRdb kept only the in-frame ones, dropping some. D and trimming come from the DNA, and the V and J calls and clone size come from that table. Of roughly 50,000 clones listed, about nine tenths are singletons. Trimming took off 2 bases at V and 5 bases at J, with 9 bases between the two ends. This CDR3 has 13 amino acids. From germline, CDR1 is SGHDN and CDR2 FVKESK. V gene TRBV14 combines with J gene TRBJ1-2, with unresolved D. The sequenced sample consisted of peripheral blood. The sequence came from a man aged 65 to 85 with acute or convalescent COVID-19. In DNA form, the CDR3 reads TGTGCCAGCAGCCAAACGAGAGGGTATGGCTACACCTTC. Translation gives CASSQTRGYGYTF.